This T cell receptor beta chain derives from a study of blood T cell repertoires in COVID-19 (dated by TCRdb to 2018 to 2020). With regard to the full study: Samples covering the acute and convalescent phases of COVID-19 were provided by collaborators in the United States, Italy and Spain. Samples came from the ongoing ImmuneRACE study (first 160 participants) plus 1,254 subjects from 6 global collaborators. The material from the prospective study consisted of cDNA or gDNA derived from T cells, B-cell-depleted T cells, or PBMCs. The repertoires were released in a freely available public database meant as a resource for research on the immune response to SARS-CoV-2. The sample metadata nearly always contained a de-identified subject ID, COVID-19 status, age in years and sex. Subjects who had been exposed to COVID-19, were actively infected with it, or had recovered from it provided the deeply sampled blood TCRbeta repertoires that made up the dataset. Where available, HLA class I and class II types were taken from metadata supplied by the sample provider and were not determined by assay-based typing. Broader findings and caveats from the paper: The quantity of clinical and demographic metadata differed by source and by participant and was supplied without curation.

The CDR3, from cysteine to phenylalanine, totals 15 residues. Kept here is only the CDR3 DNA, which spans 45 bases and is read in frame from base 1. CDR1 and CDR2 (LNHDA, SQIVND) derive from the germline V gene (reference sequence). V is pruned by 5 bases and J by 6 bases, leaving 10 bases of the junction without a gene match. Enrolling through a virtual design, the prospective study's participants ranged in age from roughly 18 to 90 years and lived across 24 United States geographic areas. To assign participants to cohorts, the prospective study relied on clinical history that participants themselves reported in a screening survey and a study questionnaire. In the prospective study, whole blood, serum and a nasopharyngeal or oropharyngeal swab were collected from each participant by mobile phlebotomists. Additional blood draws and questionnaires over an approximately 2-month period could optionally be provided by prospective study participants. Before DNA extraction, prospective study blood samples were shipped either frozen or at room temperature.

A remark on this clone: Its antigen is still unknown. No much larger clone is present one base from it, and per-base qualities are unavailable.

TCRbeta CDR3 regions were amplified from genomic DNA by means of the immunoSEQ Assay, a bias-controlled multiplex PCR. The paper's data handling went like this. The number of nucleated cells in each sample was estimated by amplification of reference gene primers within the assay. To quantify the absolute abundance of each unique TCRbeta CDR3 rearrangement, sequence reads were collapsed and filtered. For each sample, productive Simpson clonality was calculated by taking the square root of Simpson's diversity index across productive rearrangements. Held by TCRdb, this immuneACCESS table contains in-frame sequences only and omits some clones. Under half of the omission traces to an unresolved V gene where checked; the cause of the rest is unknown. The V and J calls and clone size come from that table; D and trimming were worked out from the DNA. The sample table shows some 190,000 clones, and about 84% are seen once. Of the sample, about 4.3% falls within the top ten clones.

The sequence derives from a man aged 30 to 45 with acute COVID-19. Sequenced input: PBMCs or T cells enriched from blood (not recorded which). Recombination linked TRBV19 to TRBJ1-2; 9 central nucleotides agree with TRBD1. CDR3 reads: CASSLPRGQGHGYTF. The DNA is TGTGCCAGTAGTCTCCCCCGAGGACAGGGGCATGGCTACACCTTC.